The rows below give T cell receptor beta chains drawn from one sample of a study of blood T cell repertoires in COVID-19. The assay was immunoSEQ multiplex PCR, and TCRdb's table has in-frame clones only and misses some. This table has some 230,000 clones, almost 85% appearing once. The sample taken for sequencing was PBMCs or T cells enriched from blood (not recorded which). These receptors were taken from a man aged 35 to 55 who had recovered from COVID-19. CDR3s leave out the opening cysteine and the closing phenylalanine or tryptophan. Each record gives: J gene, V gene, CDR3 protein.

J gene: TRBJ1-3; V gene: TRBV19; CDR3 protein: ASNDRMGNTIY
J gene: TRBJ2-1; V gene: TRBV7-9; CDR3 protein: ASRLVLAGGFREQF
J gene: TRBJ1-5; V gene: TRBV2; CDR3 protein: ASGLRDNQPQH
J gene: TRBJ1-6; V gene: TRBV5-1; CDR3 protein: ASNSGTGGLSSPLH
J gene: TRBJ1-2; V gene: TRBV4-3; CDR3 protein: ASSQESGLYGYT
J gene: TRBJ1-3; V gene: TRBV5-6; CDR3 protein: ASSLLGGTGNGNTIY
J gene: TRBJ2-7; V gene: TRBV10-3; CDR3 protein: AISDRLDRVGEQY
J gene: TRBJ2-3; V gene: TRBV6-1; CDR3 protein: ASSDWASGTQY
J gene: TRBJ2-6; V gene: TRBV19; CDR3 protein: ASRLTGLSGANVLT
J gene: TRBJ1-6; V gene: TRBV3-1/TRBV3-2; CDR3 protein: ASSQGTGVSPLH
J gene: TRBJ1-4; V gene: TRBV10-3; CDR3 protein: AISPSLGGVGEKLF
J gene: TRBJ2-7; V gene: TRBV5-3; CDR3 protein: ARSNHRGPYEQY
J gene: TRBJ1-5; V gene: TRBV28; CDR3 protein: ASSKQGAKNSNQPQH
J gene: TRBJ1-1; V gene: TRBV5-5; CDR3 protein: ASSLVRGMGEAF
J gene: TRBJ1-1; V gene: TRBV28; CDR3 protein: ASSFWAGGTEAF
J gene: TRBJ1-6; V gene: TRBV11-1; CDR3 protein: ASSLSTGLDNSPLH
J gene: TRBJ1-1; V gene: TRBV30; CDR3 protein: AWTPRDRVWGAEAF
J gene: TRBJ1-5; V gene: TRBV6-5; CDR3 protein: ASSWDRYSNQPQH
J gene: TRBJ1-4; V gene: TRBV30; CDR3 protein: AWRLQGRHEKLF
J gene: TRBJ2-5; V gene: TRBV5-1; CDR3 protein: ASSLVVKQTQY